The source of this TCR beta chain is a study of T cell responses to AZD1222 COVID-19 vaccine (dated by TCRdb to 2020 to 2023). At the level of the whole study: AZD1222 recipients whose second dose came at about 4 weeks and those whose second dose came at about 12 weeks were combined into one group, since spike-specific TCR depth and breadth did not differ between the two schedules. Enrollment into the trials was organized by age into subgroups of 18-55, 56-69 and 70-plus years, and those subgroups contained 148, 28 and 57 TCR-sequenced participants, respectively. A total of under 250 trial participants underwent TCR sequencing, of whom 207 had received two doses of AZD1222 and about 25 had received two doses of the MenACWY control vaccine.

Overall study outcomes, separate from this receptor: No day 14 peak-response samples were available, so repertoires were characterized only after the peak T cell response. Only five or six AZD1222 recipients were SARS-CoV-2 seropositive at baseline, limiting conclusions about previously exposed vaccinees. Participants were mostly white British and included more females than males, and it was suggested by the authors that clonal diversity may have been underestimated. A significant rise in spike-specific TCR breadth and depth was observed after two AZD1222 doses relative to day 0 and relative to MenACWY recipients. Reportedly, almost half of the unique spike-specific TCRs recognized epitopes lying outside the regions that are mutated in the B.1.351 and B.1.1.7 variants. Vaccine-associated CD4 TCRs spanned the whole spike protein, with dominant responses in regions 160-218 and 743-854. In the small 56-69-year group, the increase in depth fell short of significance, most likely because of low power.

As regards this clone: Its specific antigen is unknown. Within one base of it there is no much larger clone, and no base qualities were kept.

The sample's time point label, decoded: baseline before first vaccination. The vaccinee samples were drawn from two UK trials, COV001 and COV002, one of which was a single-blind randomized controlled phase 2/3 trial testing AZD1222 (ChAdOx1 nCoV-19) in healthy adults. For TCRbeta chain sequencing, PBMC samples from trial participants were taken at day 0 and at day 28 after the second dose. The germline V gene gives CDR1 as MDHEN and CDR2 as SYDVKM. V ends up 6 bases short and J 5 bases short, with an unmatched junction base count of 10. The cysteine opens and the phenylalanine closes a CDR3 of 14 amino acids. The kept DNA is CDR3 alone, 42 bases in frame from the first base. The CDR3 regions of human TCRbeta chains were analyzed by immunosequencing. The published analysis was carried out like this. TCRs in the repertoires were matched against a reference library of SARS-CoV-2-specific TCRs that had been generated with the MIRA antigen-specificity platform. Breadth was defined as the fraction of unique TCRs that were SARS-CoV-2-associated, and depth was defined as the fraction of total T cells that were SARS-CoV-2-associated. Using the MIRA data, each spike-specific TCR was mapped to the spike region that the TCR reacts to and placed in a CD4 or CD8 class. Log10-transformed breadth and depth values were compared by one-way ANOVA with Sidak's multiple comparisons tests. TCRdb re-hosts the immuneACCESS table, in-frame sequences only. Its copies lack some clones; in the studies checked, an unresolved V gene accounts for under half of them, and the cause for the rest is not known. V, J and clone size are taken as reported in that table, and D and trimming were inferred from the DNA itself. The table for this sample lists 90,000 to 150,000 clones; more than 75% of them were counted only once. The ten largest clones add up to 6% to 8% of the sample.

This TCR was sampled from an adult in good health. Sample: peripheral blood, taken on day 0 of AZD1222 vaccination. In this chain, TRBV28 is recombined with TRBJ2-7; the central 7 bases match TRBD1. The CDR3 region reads CASRPTGDPNEQYF. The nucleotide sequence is TGTGCCAGCAGACCCACAGGGGATCCCAACGAGCAGTACTTC.